This entry concerns a single TCR beta chain. The antigen remains unidentified. The CDR3 length is 15 residues. Germline V lookup: CDR1 SGHAT, CDR2 FQNNGV. Trimming pared 1 base from V and 3 bases from J, leaving 11 bases between. Stated treatment: roughly ten-day PBMC culture with coronavirus spike peptide pools or control peptides (ViraFEST assay). Collection of the unexposed donor's CD4+ T cells took place before the COVID-19 pandemic (2011-2018). The data belong to a study of vaccination and CD4 T cells after COVID-19. Study details: Median draw time for post-COVID samples was more than 80 days post-diagnosis (range 35 to 161).

With the Oncomine TCR Beta short-read assay, DNA from cultured CD4+ T cells was sequenced. One entry per CDR3 protein results from TCRdb running MiXCR on the PCR reads. This repertoire shows approximately 10,000 distinct CDR3 sequences, around 48% found once; its top ten account for 15% to 20%. What was sequenced was CD4+ T cells from blood, cultured in vitro. The sequence derives from a human donor in good health. The chain combines TRBV11-2 with TRBJ2-3, with a possible D match to TRBD2 (6 bases). The DNA for the CDR3 is TGTGCCAGCAGCTTAGGTCCCGGGAGAACAGATACGCAGTATTTT. It yields the protein CASSLGPGRTDTQYF.